This TCR beta chain was found in a study of CD8+ T cells in alopecia areata. Whole-study context: Patients received oral tofacitinib, 5 to 10 mg twice daily, for moderate-to-severe alopecia areata. Once tofacitinib had been taken for 6 to 18 months, 6 months off drug followed.

As part of sample collection, lesional scalp punch biopsies and peripheral blood were taken from alopecia areata patients. The sorting of PBMCs gave CD4+ and CD8+ T cells. This clone has only a few counts. It was cDNA, reverse transcribed from extracted RNA, that served as the sequencing template. This table comes from immunoSEQ multiplex PCR, and its TCRdb copy is limited to in-frame clones, with some not included. This sample has around 140,000 clones, with roughly 53% found just once. This TCR was sampled from a human donor with alopecia areata. The sample consisted of CD4+ T cells sorted from blood, taken at week 0.

The CDR3 region is CASSLTSGRETQYF. DNA for the CDR3: TGTGCCAGCAGTTTGACTAGCGGAAGAGAGACCCAGTACTTC. The chain employs TRBV7-2 and TRBJ2-5; 9 bases are a match to TRBD2. Trimming cost V 6 bases and J 4 bases; bases outside gene matches: 6. This CDR3 is built from 14 residues. Germline V gives CDR1 SGHTA, CDR2 FQGNSA.